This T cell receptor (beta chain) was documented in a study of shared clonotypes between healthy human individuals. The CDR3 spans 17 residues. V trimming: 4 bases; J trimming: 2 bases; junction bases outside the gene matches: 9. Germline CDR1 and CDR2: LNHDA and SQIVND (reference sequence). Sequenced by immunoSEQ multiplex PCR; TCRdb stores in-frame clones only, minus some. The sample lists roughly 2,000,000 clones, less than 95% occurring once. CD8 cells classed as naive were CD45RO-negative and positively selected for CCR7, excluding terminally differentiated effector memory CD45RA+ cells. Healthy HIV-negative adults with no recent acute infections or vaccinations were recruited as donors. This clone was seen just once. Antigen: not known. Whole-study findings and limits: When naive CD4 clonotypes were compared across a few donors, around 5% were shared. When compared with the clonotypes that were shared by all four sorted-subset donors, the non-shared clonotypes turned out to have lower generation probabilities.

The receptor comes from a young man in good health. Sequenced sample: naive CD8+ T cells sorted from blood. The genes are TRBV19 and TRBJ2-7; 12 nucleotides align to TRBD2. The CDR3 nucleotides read TGTGCCAGTAGTAACCCGCCACTAGCGGGAGGAACCTACGAGCAGTACTTC. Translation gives CASSNPPLAGGTYEQYF. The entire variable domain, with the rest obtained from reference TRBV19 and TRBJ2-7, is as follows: DGGITQSPKYLFRKEGQNVTLSCEQNLNHDAMYWYRQDPGQGLRLIYYSQIVNDFQKGDIAEGYSVSREKKESFPLTVTSAQKNPTAFYLCASSNPPLAGGTYEQYFGPGTRLTVT.